These 9 T cell receptor beta chains were all obtained from the same sample, sequenced in a study of CD8+CD57+ T cells in acquired aplastic anemia. CD8+CD57+ cell expansion had been shown by flow cytometry in patients chosen for sequencing. Profiling of TCR beta VDJ combinations and CDR3 sequences used genomic DNA as template. MiXCR, applied by TCRdb to the reads, yields one record per CDR3 protein. The sample consists of approximately 250,000 distinct CDR3 sequences, roughly 82% of them appearing once. The specimen sequenced was sorted CD4+, CD8+, or CD8+CD57+ T cells (not recorded which) from PBMCs. The receptors shown here come from a human donor with aplastic anemia.

As to this clonotype: No conserved phenylalanine or tryptophan ends this CDR3, so it is likely a read error. No DNA is shown, since the ends of the CDR3 on it are uncertain; the CDR3 is the one TCRdb lists. The chain employs TRBV15 and TRBJ2-1; TRBD1 is the table's D call, not checked against the DNA. The CDR3 length is 16 residues, termini included. Germline-derived CDR1 and CDR2 are LNHNV and YYDKDF (reference sequence). Here the CDR3 reads CATSRNGQGEYNQQFG.

This chain connects TRBV9 to TRBJ2-3; 10 positions agree with TRBD2. The CDR3 consists of 14 residues. Germline CDR1 reads SGDLS; CDR2 reads YYNGEE. The V segment lost 4 bases and the J segment 14 bases; nucleotides outside the gene matches: 13. CDR3 DNA: TGTGCCAGCAGCTTAGCGGGAGGTCCGCAGTATCTGTATTTT. Translating gives CASSLAGGPQYLYF. Combining the CDR3 with reference TRBV9 and TRBJ2-3 gives the whole variable domain DSGVTQTPKHLITATGQRVTLRCSPRSGDLSVYWYQQSLDQGLQFLIQYYNGEERAKGNILERFSAQQFPDLHSELNLSSLELGDSALYFCASSLAGGPQYLYFGPGTRLTVL.

The chain combines TRBV7-9 with TRBJ1-6; a weak D match, TRBD1 (6 bases). Trimming shortened V by 3 bases and J by 11 bases, and 20 bases separated the two germline ends. CDR3 size: 16 residues. Germline-derived CDR1 and CDR2 are SEHNR and FQNEAQ (reference sequence). The CDR3: CASSLGGGGDKPPLHF. Here the CDR3 DNA reads TGTGCCAGCAGCTTGGGGGGGGGCGGCGATAAGCCACCCCTCCACTTT.

This clonotype was seen a handful of times. The J gene is TRBJ2-1, the V gene TRBV7-2; D may be TRBD2 (6 bases). CDR3 length: 13 amino acids. Germline CDR1 reads SGHTA; CDR2 reads FQGNSA. The ends were cut back, 1 base at V and 5 bases at J, with 6 bases in the middle. Written as DNA, the CDR3 is TGTGCCAGCAGCTTAGGACTAGACAATGAGCAGTTCTTC. It is translated as CASSLGLDNEQFF.

Worth noting for this clonotype: Relative to the germline gene, one junction end is altered; a read error may explain this. The chain couples TRBV15 to TRBJ1-5; D possibly corresponds to TRBD1 (5 bases). CDR3 length: 14 amino acids. Germline V gene lookup returns CDR1 LNHNV and CDR2 YYDKDF (reference sequence). CDR3 nucleotides: TGTGCCAGCAGCCTCGGGACCAGCAATCAGCCCCAGCATTTT. It encodes CASSLGTSNQPQHF.

The rearrangement links TRBV7-8 to TRBJ2-6; no clear D gene. The CDR3 has 16 residues. CDR1 and CDR2 (germline): SGHVS, FQNEAQ. V lost 0 bases to trimming and J lost 15 bases, with 21 bases between them. For the CDR3, the DNA is TGTGCCAGCAGCTTAGCGGGAAGTTACGGTGCCCACTACCTGACTTTC. Translated, it gives CASSLAGSYGAHYLTF.

In the case of this clonotype: The final CDR3 position lacks the conserved phenylalanine or tryptophan, pointing to a likely read error. No DNA is shown, since the ends of the CDR3 on it are uncertain; the CDR3 is the one TCRdb lists. V usage is TRBV2 and J usage is TRBJ2-5; the DNA was not used to check the table's D call, TRBD1. The germline gives CDR1 SNHLY, CDR2 FYNNEI. The CDR3 totals 15 residues, both ends included. The CDR3 sequence: CASGAGGTDTQTFGP.

V and J are TRBV5-4 and TRBJ2-4; no definite D call. Germline CDR1 is SGHNT and CDR2 is YYREEE (reference sequence). Trimming pared 5 bases from V and 7 bases from J, leaving 10 bases between. The CDR3 runs to 12 residues. CDR3 protein: CASRVARNIQYF. CDR3 nucleotides: TGTGCCAGCAGAGTTGCTAGGAACATTCAGTACTTC.

The chain links TRBV20-1 to TRBJ2-1; 13 positions agree with TRBD2. The CDR3 extends over 14 amino acids. Trimming took 6 bases from V and 9 from J; bases not matched to a gene: 8. CDR1 is DFQATT and CDR2 is SNEGSKA in the germline V gene (reference sequence). As DNA, the CDR3 is TGCAGTGCCGAGAGGACTAGCGGGAGTACTGAGCAGTTCTTC. It encodes CSAERTSGSTEQFF.